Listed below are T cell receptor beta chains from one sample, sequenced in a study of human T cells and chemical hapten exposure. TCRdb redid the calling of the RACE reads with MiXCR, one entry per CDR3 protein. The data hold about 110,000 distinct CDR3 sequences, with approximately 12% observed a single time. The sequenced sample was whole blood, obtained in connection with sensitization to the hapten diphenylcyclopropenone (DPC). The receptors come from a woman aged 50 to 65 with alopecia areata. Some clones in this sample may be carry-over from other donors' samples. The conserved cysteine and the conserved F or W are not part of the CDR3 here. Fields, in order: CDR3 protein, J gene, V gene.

CDR3: ASSKTGVDGTEAF
J: TRBJ1-1
V: TRBV11-3

CDR3: ASSKTSGPYEQY
J: TRBJ2-7
V: TRBV25-1

CDR3: ASGGGLAVPEGF
J: TRBJ2-1
V: TRBV28

CDR3: AVGGGGGRSPLH
J: TRBJ1-6
V: TRBV28

CDR3: ASSYSSRQGAGYT
J: TRBJ1-2
V: TRBV6-5

CDR3: ASRRPGTGSTEAF
J: TRBJ1-1
V: TRBV6-6

CDR3: ASSPLMTGANYGYT
J: TRBJ1-2
V: TRBV18

CDR3: ASSFGQAYEQY
J: TRBJ2-7
V: TRBV5-4

CDR3: ASRDQGIRTDTQY
J: TRBJ2-3
V: TRBV6-2/TRBV6-3

CDR3: ASSLVVAKNIQY
J: TRBJ2-4
V: TRBV28

CDR3: ASSLAPGEQY
J: TRBJ2-7
V: TRBV7-9

CDR3: ASSPTGGSGNTIY
J: TRBJ1-3
V: TRBV6-5

CDR3: SATARRGPDTQY
J: TRBJ2-3
V: TRBV20-1

CDR3: ASHPQGNYGYT
J: TRBJ1-2
V: TRBV19

CDR3: ASTGSSLNQPQH
J: TRBJ1-5
V: TRBV10-2

CDR3: ASRVKREEQF
J: TRBJ2-1
V: TRBV28

CDR3: ASSSPLAGGFTDTQY
J: TRBJ2-3
V: TRBV7-6

CDR3: ASSLSQSLNREKLF
J: TRBJ1-4
V: TRBV7-9

CDR3: ASSLASGGANQETQY
J: TRBJ2-5
V: TRBV5-1

CDR3: ASSQRENQPQH
J: TRBJ1-5
V: TRBV19

CDR3: ASTETGIGTDTQY
J: TRBJ2-3
V: TRBV5-1

CDR3: ASRPNQGAHTEAF
J: TRBJ1-1
V: TRBV12-3/TRBV12-4

CDR3: ASSYSKGGNEKLF
J: TRBJ1-4
V: TRBV6-6

CDR3: ASGQSEGSGANVLT
J: TRBJ2-6
V: TRBV23-1

CDR3: ASSQDKGVSLDTQY
J: TRBJ2-3
V: TRBV4-1

CDR3: ASSSGLYTQY
J: TRBJ2-3
V: TRBV7-2

CDR3: ASSISPGTGATGELF
J: TRBJ2-2
V: TRBV19

CDR3: SASQTEGQPQH
J: TRBJ1-5
V: TRBV20-1

CDR3: ASTLMGLAGGGTDTQY
J: TRBJ2-3
V: TRBV6-6

CDR3: ASSPGDSDFGEQY
J: TRBJ2-7
V: TRBV18

CDR3: ASSQEGTGLTEAF
J: TRBJ1-1
V: TRBV4-2

CDR3: ASTISRTGNYGYT
J: TRBJ1-2
V: TRBV7-9

CDR3: ASSGRDFLH
J: TRBJ1-6
V: TRBV6-5

CDR3: ASSEWGGTQY
J: TRBJ2-5
V: TRBV2

CDR3: ASGFKGAGELF
J: TRBJ2-2
V: TRBV7-9

CDR3: SVEPGVGYGYT
J: TRBJ1-2
V: TRBV29-1